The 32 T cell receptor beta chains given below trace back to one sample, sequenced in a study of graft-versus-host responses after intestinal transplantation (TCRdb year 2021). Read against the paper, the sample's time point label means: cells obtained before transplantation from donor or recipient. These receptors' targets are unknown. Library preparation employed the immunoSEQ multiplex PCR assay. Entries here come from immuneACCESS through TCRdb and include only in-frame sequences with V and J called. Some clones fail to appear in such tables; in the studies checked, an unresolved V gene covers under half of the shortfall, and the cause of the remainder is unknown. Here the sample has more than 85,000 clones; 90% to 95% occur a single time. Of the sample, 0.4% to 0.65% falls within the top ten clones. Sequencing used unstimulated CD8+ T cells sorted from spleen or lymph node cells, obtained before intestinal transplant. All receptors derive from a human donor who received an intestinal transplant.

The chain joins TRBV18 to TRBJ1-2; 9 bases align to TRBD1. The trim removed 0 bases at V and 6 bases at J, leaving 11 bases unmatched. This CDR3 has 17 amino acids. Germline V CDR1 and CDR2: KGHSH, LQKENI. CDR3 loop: CASSPPGPGQGMNGYTF. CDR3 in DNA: TGTGCCAGCTCACCACCTGGCCCGGGACAGGGTATGAATGGCTACACCTTC.

The CDR3 is CASTASLRNTEAFF. The DNA of the CDR3 is TGTGCCAGCACCGCTAGCCTGAGAAACACTGAAGCTTTCTTT. The chain carries TRBV6-5 and TRBJ1-1, with D hard to call. The CDR3 covers 14 residues. From germline, CDR1 is MNHEY and CDR2 SVGAGI. Deletions cut 7 bases from V and 2 bases from J, with 14 bases between.

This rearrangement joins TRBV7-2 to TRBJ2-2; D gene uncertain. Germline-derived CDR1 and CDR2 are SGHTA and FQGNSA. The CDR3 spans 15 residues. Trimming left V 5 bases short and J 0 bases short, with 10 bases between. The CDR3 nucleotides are TGTGCCAGCAGCCCAGCGAAGACGAACACCGGGGAGCTGTTTTTT. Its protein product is CASSPAKTNTGELFF.

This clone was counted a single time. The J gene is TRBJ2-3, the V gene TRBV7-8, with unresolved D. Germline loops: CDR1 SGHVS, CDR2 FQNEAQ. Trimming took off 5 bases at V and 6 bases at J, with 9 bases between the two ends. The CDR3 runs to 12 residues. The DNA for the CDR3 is TGTGCCAGCAGCACCCCCCGGGATACGCAGTATTTT. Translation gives CASSTPRDTQYF. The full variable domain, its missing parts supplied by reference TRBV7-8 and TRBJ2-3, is GAGVSQSPRYKVAKRGQDVALRCDPISGHVSLFWYQQALGQGPEFLTYFQNEAQLDKSGLPSDRFFAERPEGSVSTLKIQRTQQEDSAVYLCASSTPRDTQYFGPGTRLTVL.

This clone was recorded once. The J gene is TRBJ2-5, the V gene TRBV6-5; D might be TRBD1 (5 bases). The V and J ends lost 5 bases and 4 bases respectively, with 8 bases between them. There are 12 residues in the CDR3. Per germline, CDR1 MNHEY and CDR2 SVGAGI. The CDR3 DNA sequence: TGTGCCAGCAGTCCCCAGGGAGAGACCCAGTACTTC. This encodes CASSPQGETQYF.

As DNA, the CDR3 is TGTGCCAGCAGCGGGACTGCCCTGAGGCAGCCCCAGCATTTT. Residues: CASSGTALRQPQHF. The genes are TRBV2 and TRBJ1-5; TRBD1 might be the D (5 bases). The ends were cut back, 6 bases at V and 7 bases at J, with 16 bases in the middle. This CDR3 has 14 amino acids. Germline V CDR1 and CDR2: SNHLY, FYNNEI.

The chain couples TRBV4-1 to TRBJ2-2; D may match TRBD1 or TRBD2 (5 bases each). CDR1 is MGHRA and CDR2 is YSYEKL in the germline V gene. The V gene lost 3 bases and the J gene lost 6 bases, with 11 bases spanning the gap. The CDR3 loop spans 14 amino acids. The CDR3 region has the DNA TGCGCCAGCAGCCACCCCATGGGGGCCGGGGAGCTGTTTTTT. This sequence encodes CASSHPMGAGELFF.

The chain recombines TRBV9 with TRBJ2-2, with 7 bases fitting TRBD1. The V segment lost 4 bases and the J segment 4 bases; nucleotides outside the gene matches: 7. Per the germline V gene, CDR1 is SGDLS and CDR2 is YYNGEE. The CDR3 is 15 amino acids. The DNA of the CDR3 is TGTGCCAGCAGCCCCCGTAACAGGGGCACCGGGGAGCTGTTTTTT. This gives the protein CASSPRNRGTGELFF.

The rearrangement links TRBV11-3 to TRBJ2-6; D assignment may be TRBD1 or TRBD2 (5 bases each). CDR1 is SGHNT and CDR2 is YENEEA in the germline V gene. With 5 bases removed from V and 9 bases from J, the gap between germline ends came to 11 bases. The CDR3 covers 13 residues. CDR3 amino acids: CASSSRDHNVLTF. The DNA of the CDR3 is TGTGCCAGCAGCAGCCGGGACCACAACGTCCTGACTTTC. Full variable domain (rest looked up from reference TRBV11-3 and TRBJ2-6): EAGVVQSPRYKIIEKKQPVAFWCNPISGHNTLYWYLQNLGQGPELLIRYENEEAVDDSQLPKDRFSAERLKGVDSTLKIQPAELGDSAVYLCASSSRDHNVLTFGAGSRLTVL.

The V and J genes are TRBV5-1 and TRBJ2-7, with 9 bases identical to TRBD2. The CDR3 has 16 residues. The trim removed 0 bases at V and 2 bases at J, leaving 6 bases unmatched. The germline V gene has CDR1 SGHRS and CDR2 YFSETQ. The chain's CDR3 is CASSLEWLAGPYEQYF. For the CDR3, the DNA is TGCGCCAGCAGCTTGGAGTGGCTAGCGGGGCCCTACGAGCAGTACTTC.

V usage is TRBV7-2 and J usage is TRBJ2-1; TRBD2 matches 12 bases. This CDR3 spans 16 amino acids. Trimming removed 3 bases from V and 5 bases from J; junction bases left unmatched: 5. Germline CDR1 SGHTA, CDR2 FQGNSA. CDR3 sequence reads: CASSFTLAGGHNEQFF. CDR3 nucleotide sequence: TGTGCCAGCAGCTTTACACTAGCGGGAGGACACAATGAGCAGTTCTTC.

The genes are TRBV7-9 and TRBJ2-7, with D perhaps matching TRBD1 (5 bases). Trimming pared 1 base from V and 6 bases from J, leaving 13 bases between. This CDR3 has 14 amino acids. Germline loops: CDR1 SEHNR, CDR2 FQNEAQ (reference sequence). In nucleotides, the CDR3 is TGTGCCAGCAGCTTAGGTCCAGGGCACCGCGAGCAGTACTTC. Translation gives CASSLGPGHREQYF. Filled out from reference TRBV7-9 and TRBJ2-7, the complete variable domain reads DTGVSQNPRHKITKRGQNVTFRCDPISEHNRLYWYRQTLGQGPEFLTYFQNEAQLEKSRLLSDRFSAERPKGSFSTLEIQRTEQGDSAMYLCASSLGPGHREQYFGPGTRLTVT.

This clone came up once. CDR3 region: CASRINTGVGGANVLTF. The CDR3 nucleotides read TGCGCCAGCAGAATCAATACAGGGGTAGGTGGGGCCAACGTCCTGACTTTC. This sequence joins TRBV5-1 and TRBJ2-6; 7 nucleotides agree with TRBD1. Germline CDR1 SGHRS, CDR2 YFSETQ. Trimming at V came to 5 bases and at J to 3 bases, leaving 11 bases not matched to a gene. This CDR3 contains 17 residues.

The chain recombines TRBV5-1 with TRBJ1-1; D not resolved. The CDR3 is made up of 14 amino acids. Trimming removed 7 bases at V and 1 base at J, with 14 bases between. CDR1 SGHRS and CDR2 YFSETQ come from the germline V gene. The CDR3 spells CASSPTTWNTEAFF. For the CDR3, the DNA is TGCGCCAGCTCGCCAACGACTTGGAACACTGAAGCTTTCTTT.

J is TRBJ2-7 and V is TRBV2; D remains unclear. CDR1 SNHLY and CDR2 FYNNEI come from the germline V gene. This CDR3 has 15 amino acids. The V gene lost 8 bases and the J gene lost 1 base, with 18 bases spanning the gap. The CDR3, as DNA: TGTGCCAGCCTTGTATATGACCTGGGGTCCTACGAGCAGTACTTC. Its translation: CASLVYDLGSYEQYF.

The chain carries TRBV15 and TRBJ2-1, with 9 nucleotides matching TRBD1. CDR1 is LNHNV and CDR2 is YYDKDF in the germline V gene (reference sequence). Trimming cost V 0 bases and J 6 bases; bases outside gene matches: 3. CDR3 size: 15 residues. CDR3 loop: CATSREGQGSNEQFF. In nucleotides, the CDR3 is TGTGCCACCAGCAGAGAGGGACAGGGTAGCAATGAGCAGTTCTTC.

The CDR3 bases are TGTGCCAGCAGTGAACTTCTCAGGGAGGGCGAGCAGTACTTC. Protein product: CASSELLREGEQYF. This chain connects TRBV6-5 to TRBJ2-7, with 7 nucleotides matching TRBD2. This CDR3 region has 14 residues. The germline V gene has CDR1 MNHEY and CDR2 SVGAGI. V was pared by 5 bases and J by 6 bases, with 10 bases of the junction left unmatched.

Here the CDR3 DNA reads TGTGCCAGCAGCGACGGGACTAGCGGGAACAATGAGCAGTTCTTC. It encodes CASSDGTSGNNEQFF. V is TRBV27 and J is TRBJ2-1; 13 positions match TRBD2. Germline-derived CDR1 and CDR2 are MNHEY and SMNVEV (reference sequence). The CDR3 contains 15 residues. Losses at the gene ends were 6 bases for V and 5 bases for J; bases not matched to a gene: 4.

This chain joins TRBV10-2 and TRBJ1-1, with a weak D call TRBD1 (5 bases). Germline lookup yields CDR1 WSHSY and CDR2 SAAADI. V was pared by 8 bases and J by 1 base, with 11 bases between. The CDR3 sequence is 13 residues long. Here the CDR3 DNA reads TGCGCCAGCGGGGCAGCACGGAACACTGAAGCTTTCTTT. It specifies CASGAARNTEAFF.

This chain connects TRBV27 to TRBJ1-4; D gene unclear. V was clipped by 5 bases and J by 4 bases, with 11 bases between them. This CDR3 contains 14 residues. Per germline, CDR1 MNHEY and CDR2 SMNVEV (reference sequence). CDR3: CASSPRSLNEKLFF. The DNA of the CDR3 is TGTGCCAGCAGTCCAAGAAGCCTTAATGAAAAACTGTTTTTT. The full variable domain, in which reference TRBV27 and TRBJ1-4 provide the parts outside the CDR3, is EAQVTQNPRYLITVTGKKLTVTCSQNMNHEYMSWYRQDPGLGLRQIYYSMNVEVTDKGDVPEGYKVSRKEKRNFPLILESPSPNQTSLYFCASSPRSLNEKLFFGSGTQLSVL.

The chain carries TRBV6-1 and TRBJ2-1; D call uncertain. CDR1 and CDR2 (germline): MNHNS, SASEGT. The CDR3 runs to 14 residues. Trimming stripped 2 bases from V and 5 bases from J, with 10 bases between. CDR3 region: CASSESPSHNEQFF. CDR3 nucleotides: TGTGCCAGCAGTGAAAGCCCCTCGCACAATGAGCAGTTCTTC.

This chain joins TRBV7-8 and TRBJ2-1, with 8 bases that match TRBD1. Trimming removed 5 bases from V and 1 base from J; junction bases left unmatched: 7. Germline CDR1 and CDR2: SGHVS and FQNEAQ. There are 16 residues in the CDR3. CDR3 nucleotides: TGTGCCAGCAGCGATTTGCAGGGGGCGTCCTACAATGAGCAGTTCTTC. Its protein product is CASSDLQGASYNEQFF.

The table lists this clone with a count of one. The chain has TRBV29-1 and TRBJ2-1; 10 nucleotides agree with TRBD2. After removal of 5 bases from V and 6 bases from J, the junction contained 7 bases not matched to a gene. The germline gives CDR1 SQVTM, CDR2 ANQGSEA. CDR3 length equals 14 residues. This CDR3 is CSVHVWTSGNEQFF. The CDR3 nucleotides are TGCAGCGTTCATGTCTGGACTAGCGGCAATGAGCAGTTCTTC.

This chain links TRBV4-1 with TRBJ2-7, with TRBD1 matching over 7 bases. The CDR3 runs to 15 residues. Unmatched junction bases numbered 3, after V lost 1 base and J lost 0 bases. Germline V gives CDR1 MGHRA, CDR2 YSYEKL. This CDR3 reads CASSQVGTDSYEQYF. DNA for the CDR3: TGCGCCAGCAGCCAAGTTGGGACAGACTCCTACGAGCAGTACTTC.

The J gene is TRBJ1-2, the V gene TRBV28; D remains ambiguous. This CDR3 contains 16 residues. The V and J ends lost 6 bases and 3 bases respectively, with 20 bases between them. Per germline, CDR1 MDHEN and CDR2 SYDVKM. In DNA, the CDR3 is TGTGCCAGCAGCCTAATTCCTGTACCGCGGGACTATGGCTACACCTTC. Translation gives CASSLIPVPRDYGYTF.

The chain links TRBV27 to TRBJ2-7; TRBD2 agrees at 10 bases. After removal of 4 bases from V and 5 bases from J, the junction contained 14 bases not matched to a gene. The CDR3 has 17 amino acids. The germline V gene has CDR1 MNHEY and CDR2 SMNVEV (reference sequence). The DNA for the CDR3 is TGTGCCAGCAGTTGGGACCCACGTAGCGGGAGGAGGGACGAGCAGTACTTC. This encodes CASSWDPRSGRRDEQYF.

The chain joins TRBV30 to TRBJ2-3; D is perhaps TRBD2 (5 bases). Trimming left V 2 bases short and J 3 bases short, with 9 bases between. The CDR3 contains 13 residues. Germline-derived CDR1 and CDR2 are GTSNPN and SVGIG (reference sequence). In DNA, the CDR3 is TGTGCCTGGAGTTTGGAGCGGACAGATACGCAGTATTTT. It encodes CAWSLERTDTQYF.

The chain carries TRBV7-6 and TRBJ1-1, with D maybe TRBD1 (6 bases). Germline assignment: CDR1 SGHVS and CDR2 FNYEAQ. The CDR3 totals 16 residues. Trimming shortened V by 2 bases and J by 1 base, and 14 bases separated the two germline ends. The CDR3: CASSLYTGLGNTEAFF. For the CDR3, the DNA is TGTGCCAGCAGCTTATATACAGGGTTGGGGAACACTGAAGCTTTCTTT.

The CDR3 sequence: CASSDRTRPTEAFF. CDR3 DNA: TGTGCCAGCAGTGACCGGACGAGGCCGACTGAAGCTTTCTTT. The V gene is TRBV6-5, the J gene TRBJ1-1, with D uncertain. Germline CDR1 MNHEY, CDR2 SVGAGI. V shed 5 bases and J shed 5 bases, with 15 bases lying between them. The CDR3 is made up of 14 amino acids.

The CDR3 DNA reads as TGCAGCGTTACGACAGGTCTCTATGGCTACACCTTC. Its translation is CSVTTGLYGYTF. This rearrangement joins TRBV29-1 to TRBJ1-2; weak D call: TRBD1 (6 bases). Trimming pared 5 bases from V and 4 bases from J, leaving 11 bases between. This CDR3 contains 12 residues. Germline V gives CDR1 SQVTM, CDR2 ANQGSEA.

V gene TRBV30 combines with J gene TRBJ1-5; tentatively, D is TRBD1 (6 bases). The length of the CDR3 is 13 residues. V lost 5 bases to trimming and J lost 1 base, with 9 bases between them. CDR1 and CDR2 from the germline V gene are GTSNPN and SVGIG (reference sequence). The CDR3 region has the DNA TGTGCCTGGCAGACAGGAAGCAATCAGCCCCAGCATTTT. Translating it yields CAWQTGSNQPQHF.

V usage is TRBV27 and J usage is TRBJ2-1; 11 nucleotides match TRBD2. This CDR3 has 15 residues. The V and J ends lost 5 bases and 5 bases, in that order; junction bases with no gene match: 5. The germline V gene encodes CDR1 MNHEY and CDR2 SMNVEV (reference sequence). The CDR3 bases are TGTGCCAGCAGTCCATGGGGACTAGCGGACAATGAGCAGTTCTTC. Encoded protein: CASSPWGLADNEQFF.